Below are 9 T cell receptor beta chains sequenced from a single sample in a study of T cell responses to AZD1222 COVID-19 vaccine (dated by TCRdb to about 2021). The sample's time point, from its label and the paper: baseline before first vaccination. Library creation used the immunoSEQ multiplex PCR assay. The clones in this table, taken by TCRdb from immuneACCESS, are in-frame only. Not every clone is retained; where verified, under half of the shortfall comes from an unresolved V gene, and the cause of the rest is unknown. The sample profile shows more than 95,000 clones; 80% to 90% of them were found once. The ten biggest clones cover 7.5% of the sample. Sequenced here: peripheral blood, sampled on day 0 of AZD1222 vaccination. The receptors come from an adult in good health.

V and J are TRBV10-3 and TRBJ2-7; 10 nucleotides match TRBD2. Per germline, CDR1 ENHRY and CDR2 SYGVKD. The junction had 4 bases not matched to a gene; V was cut back by 4 bases and J by 4 bases. The CDR3 has 14 amino acids. CDR3 sequence: CAISVTSGEYEQYF. The CDR3 nucleotides read TGTGCCATCAGTGTAACTAGCGGGGAGTACGAGCAGTACTTC.

The J gene is TRBJ2-1, the V gene TRBV30; TRBD1 matches 9 bases. The CDR3 spans 13 residues. Germline assignment: CDR1 GTSNPN and CDR2 SVGIG (reference sequence). V lost 2 bases and J lost 13; bases outside the gene matches: 9. The CDR3 is CAWSTQPGQGQFF. CDR3 nucleotides: TGTGCCTGGAGTACACAACCGGGACAGGGCCAGTTCTTC.

The chain recombines TRBV19 with TRBJ2-5, with D possibly being TRBD1 or TRBD2 (5 bases each). Germline V gene lookup returns CDR1 LNHDA and CDR2 SQIVND (reference sequence). The ends were cut back, 4 bases at V and 2 bases at J, with 14 bases in the middle. CDR3 length equals 15 residues. CDR3 coding DNA: TGTGCCAGTAGTAGGGGGACGGTCAGTCAAGAGACCCAGTACTTC. It is translated as CASSRGTVSQETQYF.

This chain connects TRBV21-1 to TRBJ2-5; the listed D gene, TRBD2, was not tested against the DNA. TRBV21-1 is recorded as a pseudogene. CDR3 length equals 15 residues. The CDR3 coding sequence is TGTGCCAGCAGCAAAATCGGGGATAACCCTGGGGCCCAGTACTTC. Translated, it gives CASSKIGDNPGAQYF.

The chain uses TRBV19 and TRBJ2-7; 7 bases are a match to TRBD2. There are 15 residues in the CDR3. Losses at the gene ends were 6 bases for V and 3 bases for J; bases not matched to a gene: 11. Germline-derived CDR1 and CDR2 are LNHDA and SQIVND (reference sequence). CDR3 loop: CASSTGTGGYYEQYF. The DNA for the CDR3 is TGTGCCAGTAGCACCGGGACCGGGGGGTACTACGAGCAGTACTTC.

The V call is TRBV9, the J call TRBJ2-3; tentatively, D is TRBD1 or TRBD2 (6 bases each). Germline V gene lookup returns CDR1 SGDLS and CDR2 YYNGEE. This CDR3 is built from 14 residues. V was clipped by 1 base and J by 4 bases, with 10 bases between them. The CDR3 is CASSVRGASDTQYF. As DNA, the CDR3 is TGTGCCAGCAGCGTAAGGGGGGCCTCAGATACGCAGTATTTT.

The chain links TRBV5-4 to TRBJ2-2, with 11 bases fitting TRBD2. After removal of 4 bases from V and 8 bases from J, the junction contained 13 bases not matched to a gene. This CDR3 comprises 17 residues. Germline lookup yields CDR1 SGHNT and CDR2 YYREEE (reference sequence). This chain's CDR3 is CASSGRSGGAGLGELFF. The CDR3 DNA reads as TGTGCCAGCAGCGGCCGTAGCGGGGGGGCCGGTCTAGGGGAGCTGTTTTTT.

The chain combines TRBV7-9 with TRBJ2-1, with 10 bases fitting TRBD2. Germline CDR1 is SEHNR and CDR2 is FQNEAQ (reference sequence). The CDR3 runs 16 residues. The ends lost 1 base at V and 9 bases at J; junction bases unmatched: 9. CDR3 residues: CASSLGALAGEREQFF. The CDR3 nucleotides read TGTGCCAGCAGCTTAGGGGCCCTAGCGGGAGAACGTGAGCAGTTCTTC.

The gene calls are TRBV7-3 and TRBJ2-3; D uncertain. CDR1 is SGHTA and CDR2 is FQGTGA in the germline V gene. This CDR3 region has 12 residues. V was cut by 4 bases and J by 6 bases, with 8 bases left in between. CDR3 loop: CASSYNSDTQYF. The CDR3, as DNA: TGTGCCAGCAGCTACAACTCGGATACGCAGTATTTT.